This T cell receptor (beta chain) was captured by sequencing in a study of T-cell memory formation after mild COVID-19. Barcoded TCR alpha and TCR beta cDNA libraries with UMIs came from 5'RACE using constant-segment primers. TCRdb independently ran MiXCR on the 5' RACE reads; one entry per CDR3 protein. The sample records around 310,000 distinct CDR3 sequences, more than 15% being singletons. Overall study results and limits: Pre-infection memory contained some responding clones, which suggested that cross-reactive memory had joined. Clones shrinking from day 15 to 85 showed even CD4/CD8 mixes; later expanders tilted CD4+.

There are a few counts of this clonotype. The antigen is not known. The V gene's germline CDR1 is MGHRA and CDR2 YSYEKL. The CDR3 runs to 15 residues. Trimming pared 0 bases from V and 4 bases from J, leaving 10 bases between. Sequenced sample: PBMCs or a T cell subset sorted from them (not recorded which). This TCR was sampled from a man aged 18 to 30 who had mild COVID-19 (a few samples of this study predate the infection). Cell type and time point are not known. V and J are TRBV4-1 and TRBJ1-5; D remains unclear. The CDR3 here is CASSQEPGQNQPQHF. CDR3 DNA: TGCGCCAGCAGCCAAGAACCAGGTCAAAATCAGCCCCAGCATTTT.